This is a list of T cell receptor beta chains from one sample in a study of regulatory dendritic cells for organ transplantation. Sequencing used immunoSEQ multiplex PCR; TCRdb keeps in-frame clones, though not all of them. This table holds fewer than 40,000 clones, 75% to 95% found once. Sequenced input: naive CD8+ T cells from blood. The source is a human donor in good health. Both conserved end residues are part of each CDR3. Fields, in order: clone size, V gene, D gene, J gene, CDR3 protein, CDR3 DNA. A D gene is named only where the DNA matches it firmly. Clone sizes are given selectively: once, few, many, or a class where the clone is expanded.

.	TRBV7-9	.	TRBJ1-1	CASNLDSLTEAFF	TGTGCCAGCAATCTGGACAGCCTCACTGAAGCTTTCTTT
.	TRBV28	TRBD1	TRBJ1-2	CASSAPGTVPNYGYTF	TGTGCCAGCAGTGCACCGGGGACAGTTCCCAACTATGGCTACACCTTC
.	TRBV19	TRBD2	TRBJ2-5	CASSEGLAGEETQYF	TGTGCCAGTAGCGAGGGACTAGCGGGAGAGGAGACCCAGTACTTC
.	TRBV6-1	.	TRBJ1-1	CASSELAADEAFF	TGTGCCAGCAGTGAATTGGCAGCTGATGAAGCTTTCTTT
.	TRBV7-9	.	TRBJ2-7	CASSLGSSRAGRSYEQYF	TGTGCCAGCAGCTTAGGATCCAGCAGGGCCGGCAGGTCCTACGAGCAGTACTTC
.	TRBV14	.	TRBJ2-5	CASSQYRDIQETQYF	TGTGCCAGCAGCCAATACCGGGACATCCAAGAGACCCAGTACTTC
.	TRBV28	.	TRBJ2-3	CASSLLGPSTDTQYF	TGTGCCAGCAGTTTATTAGGACCCAGCACAGATACGCAGTATTTT
.	TRBV27	.	TRBJ2-7	CASSFAGAGYEQYF	TGTGCCAGCAGTTTCGCGGGGGCGGGCTACGAGCAGTACTTC
.	TRBV5-6	TRBD1	TRBJ2-7	CASSLGGQGINEQYF	TGTGCCAGCAGCTTGGGGGGACAGGGTATCAACGAGCAGTACTTC
.	TRBV4-1	.	TRBJ2-7	CASSQEGRTYEQYF	TGCGCCAGCAGCCAAGAAGGGAGGACCTACGAGCAGTACTTC
.	TRBV2	TRBD1	TRBJ2-1	CASSEVGQTNEQFF	TGTGCCAGCAGTGAAGTGGGACAGACGAATGAGCAGTTCTTC
.	TRBV13	.	TRBJ2-3	CASSFLLDSTDTRNTDTQYF	TGTGCCAGCAGCTTTCTCCTCGATAGCACAGATACGAGAAACACAGATACGCAGTATTTT
.	TRBV7-3	.	TRBJ1-2	CASSPTGGVHGYTF	TGTGCCAGCAGTCCTACCGGGGGGGTTCATGGCTACACCTTC
.	TRBV9	.	TRBJ1-1	CASSVGGAGVAAFF	TGTGCCAGCAGCGTAGGAGGGGCAGGGGTGGCAGCTTTCTTT
.	TRBV30	.	TRBJ1-4	CAWSDPGAGATNEKLFF	TGTGCCTGGAGTGATCCAGGGGCCGGGGCAACTAATGAAAAACTGTTTTTT
.	TRBV4-2	TRBD2	TRBJ2-3	CASSQPTGTSTDTQYF	TGTGCCAGCAGCCAGCCCACGGGGACTAGTACAGATACGCAGTATTTT
.	TRBV4-1	TRBD1	TRBJ2-2	CASSPLDRANTGELFF	TGCGCCAGCAGCCCACTGGACAGGGCGAACACCGGGGAGCTGTTTTTT
.	TRBV10-2	.	TRBJ2-7	CASSSAHYEQYF	TGCGCCAGCTCGTCAGCCCACTACGAGCAGTACTTC
.	TRBV4-1	TRBD2	TRBJ2-3	CASSQPGTSGNPTDTQYF	TGCGCCAGCAGCCAGCCCGGGACTAGCGGAAATCCCACAGATACGCAGTATTTT
.	TRBV7-3	.	TRBJ1-1	CASSSGGAEEAFF	TGTGCCAGCAGCTCCGGGGGCGCGGAGGAAGCTTTCTTT
once	TRBV16	.	TRBJ1-1	CASSLGGKNTEAFF	TGTGCCAGCAGCCTCGGGGGCAAGAACACTGAAGCTTTCTTT
few	TRBV11-2	TRBD1	TRBJ1-2	CASSLVTGAGYGYTF	TGTGCCAGCAGCTTAGTGACAGGGGCAGGCTATGGCTACACCTTC
.	TRBV11-2	TRBD2	TRBJ2-7	CASSLSMSGNRPSYEQYF	TGTGCCAGCAGCTTATCCATGAGCGGGAATCGACCCTCCTACGAGCAGTACTTC
.	TRBV4-1	.	TRBJ2-7	CASSQVVGVYEQYF	TGCGCCAGCAGCCAAGTTGTTGGGGTCTACGAGCAGTACTTC
.	TRBV7-2	.	TRBJ2-2	CASSSTTGELFF	TGTGCCAGCAGCTCGACAACCGGGGAGCTGTTTTTT
.	TRBV7-6	TRBD1	TRBJ1-3	CASSTGQGRPGNTIYF	TGTGCCAGCAGCACAGGACAGGGCCGCCCTGGAAACACCATATATTTT
once	TRBV7-2	TRBD2	TRBJ2-1	CASSYGLAYEQFF	TGTGCCAGCAGCTACGGACTAGCCTATGAGCAGTTCTTC
few	TRBV19	TRBD1	TRBJ1-1	CASDSSGGMNTEAFF	TGTGCCAGCGACTCTTCAGGGGGGATGAACACTGAAGCTTTCTTT
.	TRBV27	.	TRBJ1-1	CASSFRQGGDEAFF	TGTGCCAGCAGTTTTCGGCAGGGCGGGGATGAAGCTTTCTTT
.	TRBV7-6	.	TRBJ2-1	CASSLVFGGGHNEQFF	TGTGCCAGCAGCTTAGTCTTTGGCGGGGGCCACAATGAGCAGTTCTTC
.	TRBV7-6	.	TRBJ2-7	CASRTTVGTNSYEQYF	TGTGCCAGCAGAACCACTGTGGGGACCAATTCCTACGAGCAGTACTTC
.	TRBV7-9	.	TRBJ2-5	CASSFQGQETQYF	TGTGCCAGCAGCTTCCAGGGGCAAGAGACCCAGTACTTC
once	TRBV5-6	TRBD1	TRBJ2-1	CASSQGQGNEQFF	TGTGCCAGCAGCCAGGGACAGGGCAATGAGCAGTTCTTC
.	TRBV7-9	TRBD1	TRBJ1-1	CASSGQGTFPEAFF	TGTGCCAGCAGCGGACAGGGGACCTTTCCTGAAGCTTTCTTT
.	TRBV4-3	.	TRBJ2-2	CASSQDRGFGELFF	TGCGCCAGCAGCCAAGATCGCGGTTTCGGGGAGCTGTTTTTT
.	TRBV5-5	.	TRBJ2-7	CASSLRWGRAEQYF	TGTGCCAGCAGCTTGAGGTGGGGCCGGGCCGAGCAGTACTTC
once	TRBV4-3	TRBD1	TRBJ1-2	CASSQDLVNRGGDGYTF	TGCGCCAGCAGCCAAGATCTAGTGAACAGGGGAGGGGATGGCTACACCTTC
.	TRBV15	.	TRBJ2-2	CATSGRKGAGELFF	TGTGCCACCAGCGGACGAAAGGGAGCCGGGGAGCTGTTTTTT
once	TRBV10-2	.	TRBJ1-1	CASGYNTEAFF	TGCGCCAGCGGCTATAACACTGAAGCTTTCTTT
.	TRBV9	TRBD1	TRBJ2-1	CASSSGGGNYNEQFF	TGTGCCAGCAGCTCAGGGGGCGGCAACTACAATGAGCAGTTCTTC
.	TRBV6-5	.	TRBJ1-1	CASSFSGDTEAFF	TGTGCCAGCAGTTTTAGTGGGGACACTGAAGCTTTCTTT
.	TRBV2	.	TRBJ1-2	CASRDSGAAWFGYTF	TGTGCCAGCAGGGATTCAGGGGCCGCTTGGTTTGGCTACACCTTC
.	TRBV5-1	.	TRBJ1-1	CASSEEYGYTEAFF	TGCGCCAGCAGCGAGGAGTACGGGTACACTGAAGCTTTCTTT